These 22 T cell receptor beta chains share one sample of origin, sequenced in a study of shared clonotypes between healthy human individuals. Some clones are missing from TCRdb's copy, which holds only in-frame ones; the method was immunoSEQ multiplex PCR. The sample lists some 790,000 clones, 55% to 75% occurring once. The sample taken for sequencing was memory CD4+ T cells sorted from blood. Subset in this sample: CD45RA-negative fraction. The receptors here all came from a woman in her twenties or thirties in good health.

This clone was observed a few times. The chain carries TRBV4-1 and TRBJ2-5, with a tentative D call TRBD1 (5 bases). Trimming took 0 bases from V and 5 from J, leaving 16 bases between them. CDR1 is MGHRA and CDR2 is YSYEKL in the germline V gene. This CDR3 contains 16 residues. The CDR3 reads CASSQDPRVGKETQYF. The CDR3 nucleotides read TGCGCCAGCAGCCAAGATCCCAGGGTGGGTAAGGAGACCCAGTACTTC.

This clone showed up just a few times. V is TRBV7-2 and J is TRBJ2-1; D not certain. The CDR3 covers 13 residues. Trimming took off 4 bases at V and 3 bases at J, with 7 bases between the two ends. From germline, CDR1 is SGHTA and CDR2 FQGNSA. CDR3 in amino acids: CASSWQRYNEQFF. Written as DNA, the CDR3 is TGTGCCAGCAGCTGGCAGCGCTACAATGAGCAGTTCTTC.

V and J are TRBV11-3 and TRBJ2-7; D is unresolved. From germline, CDR1 is SGHNT and CDR2 YENEEA. The CDR3 totals 16 residues. The V end lost 2 bases, the J end lost 1 base, and 15 bases lay between the germline ends. CDR3 loop: CASSLSDLRKSYEQYF. CDR3 bases: TGTGCCAGCAGCTTAAGTGATCTGCGGAAATCCTACGAGCAGTACTTC.

The CDR3 DNA reads TGTGCCAGCAGAGAGGTCAGCGTAAACTATGGCTACACCTTC. Translated: CASREVSVNYGYTF. The chain is built from TRBV6-5 and TRBJ1-2; D remains ambiguous. Germline CDR1 is MNHEY and CDR2 is SVGAGI. Trimming pared 6 bases from V and 2 bases from J, leaving 13 bases between. This CDR3 has 14 residues.

The V call is TRBV5-1, the J call TRBJ2-5; D remains ambiguous. The DNA end favors TRBJ2-7, so the J call may be wrong. The CDR3 sequence is 14 residues long. Germline V lookup: CDR1 SGHRS, CDR2 YFSETQ. The CDR3 region is CASQASPQDYEQYF. For the CDR3, the DNA is TGCGCCAGCCAAGCGTCCCCACAAGACTACGAGCAGTACTTC.

This clone was seen ten or more times. The V and J genes are TRBV7-6 and TRBJ2-1; D unresolved. Between the trimmed V and J ends, which lost 3 bases and 3 bases, there was a span of 0 bases. The length of the CDR3 is 11 residues. The germline gives CDR1 SGHVS, CDR2 FNYEAQ. CDR3 nucleotide sequence: TGTGCCAGCAGCTTCTACAATGAGCAGTTCTTC. Protein sequence: CASSFYNEQFF.

The chain carries TRBV28 and TRBJ2-7, with D tentatively TRBD1 (6 bases). V lost 1 base, J lost 1 base, and 20 bases lay in between. The CDR3 consists of 18 residues. In germline, CDR1 is MDHEN, CDR2 SYDVKM. This CDR3 is CASSLSGIRGQGSYEQYF. CDR3 nucleotide sequence: TGTGCCAGCAGTTTATCTGGGATTCGGGGCCAGGGGTCCTACGAGCAGTACTTC.

This clone was detected many times. Other DNA sequences in the same sample also yield this CDR3. The chain employs TRBV20-1 and TRBJ1-1; D remains unclear. The germline V and J ends were trimmed by 5 bases and 3 bases, with 7 bases remaining between them. Germline CDR1 reads DFQATT; CDR2 reads SNEGSKA (reference sequence). This CDR3 region has 11 residues. CDR3 sequence (DNA): TGCAGTGCTGACAAGGACACTGAAGCTTTCTTT. The encoded protein is CSADKDTEAFF.

V usage is TRBV18 and J usage is TRBJ2-1; no clear D. Per germline, CDR1 KGHSH and CDR2 LQKENI. V dropped 0 bases and J dropped 10 bases, with 10 bases sitting between them. This CDR3 is built from 13 residues. Here the CDR3 reads CASSPPAAIEQFF. The CDR3 coding sequence is TGTGCCAGCTCACCACCGGCGGCGATCGAGCAGTTCTTC. Full variable domain (outside the CDR3, taken from reference TRBV18 and TRBJ2-1): NAGVMQNPRHLVRRRGQEARLRCSPMKGHSHVYWYRQLPEEGLKFMVYLQKENIIDESGMPKERFSAEFPKEGPSILRIQQVVRGDSAAYFCASSPPAAIEQFFGPGTRLTVL.

In this sample, this clone turned up once. V and J are TRBV9 and TRBJ2-1, with D tentatively TRBD1 or TRBD2 (5 bases each). Germline CDR1 SGDLS, CDR2 YYNGEE. CDR3 length equals 14 residues. Deletions cut 4 bases from V and 5 bases from J, with 13 bases between. The chain's CDR3 is CASSPMVGDNEQFF. In DNA, the CDR3 is TGTGCCAGCAGCCCTATGGTGGGGGACAATGAGCAGTTCTTC.

This clone was observed many times. The chain couples TRBV10-1 to TRBJ2-1; D unresolved. This CDR3 has 13 amino acids. V was clipped by 5 bases and J by 1 base, with 6 bases between them. Germline-derived CDR1 and CDR2 are WNHNN and SYGVQD (reference sequence). CDR3 DNA sequence: TGCGCCAGCAGTATGACGTCCTACAATGAGCAGTTCTTC. It codes for CASSMTSYNEQFF.

The V call is TRBV28, the J call TRBJ2-7; TRBD2 agrees at 8 bases. The V and J ends lost 4 bases and 5 bases, in that order; junction bases with no gene match: 16. The CDR3 covers 17 residues. Germline V lookup: CDR1 MDHEN, CDR2 SYDVKM. The CDR3 nucleotides are TGTGCCAGCAGTTCCCCGGGTTTGGGTAGCGGGACGCACGAGCAGTACTTC. Protein product: CASSSPGLGSGTHEQYF.

The table lists this clone with a few counts. This chain links TRBV9 with TRBJ2-3, with 8 bases fitting TRBD2. The CDR3 contains 14 residues. The V segment lost 2 bases and the J segment 6 bases; nucleotides outside the gene matches: 5. Germline V gene sequence: CDR1 SGDLS, CDR2 YYNGEE. This chain's CDR3 is CASSVQSGSDTQYF. The DNA of the CDR3 is TGTGCCAGCAGCGTCCAAAGCGGGAGTGATACGCAGTATTTT.

This chain links TRBV18 with TRBJ1-5; no definite D call. V was clipped by 3 bases and J by 3 bases, with 12 bases between them. This CDR3 spans 15 amino acids. CDR1 is KGHSH, CDR2 LQKENI, per germline. CDR3 bases: TGTGCCAGCTCACCCCCGACCGGAGTCAATCAGCCCCAGCATTTT. This sequence encodes CASSPPTGVNQPQHF.

This clone came up a few times. The CDR3 DNA sequence: TGCGCCAGCAGTGTAAACAGGGACACTGAAGCTTTCTTT. Translated, it gives CASSVNRDTEAFF. J is TRBJ1-1 and V is TRBV10-1, with D possibly TRBD1 on 6 matching bases. This CDR3 is built from 13 residues. Trimming cost V 4 bases and J 3 bases, with 9 bases left between them. Germline V gene lookup returns CDR1 WNHNN and CDR2 SYGVQD (reference sequence).

About this clone itself: The identical CDR3 is also encoded by other nucleotide sequences in the sample. The rearrangement links TRBV9 to TRBJ2-7; possible D gene TRBD1, 5 bases. Trimming stripped 4 bases from V and 4 bases from J, with 6 bases between. The germline V gene encodes CDR1 SGDLS and CDR2 YYNGEE. The CDR3 length is 11 residues. The CDR3 protein is CASSSGYEQYF. CDR3 nucleotides: TGTGCCAGCAGCTCAGGGTACGAGCAGTACTTC.

The V gene is TRBV18, the J gene TRBJ1-5; no reliable D call. V lost 6 bases, J lost 4 bases, and 10 bases lay in between. CDR1 and CDR2 (germline): KGHSH, LQKENI. The CDR3 extends over 13 amino acids. For the CDR3, the DNA is TGTGCCAGCTCCGAGGACGGGAATCAGCCCCAGCATTTT. Translating it yields CASSEDGNQPQHF.

This rearrangement joins TRBV19 to TRBJ1-1; TRBD1 matches 9 bases. V gave up 9 bases and J gave up 5 bases; unmatched junction bases: 16. The CDR3 runs 16 residues. Germline loops: CDR1 LNHDA, CDR2 SQIVND (reference sequence). Written as DNA, the CDR3 is TGTGCCAGCCAGCATCCCTCCGGGACAGGGAAGACTGAAGCTTTCTTT. It yields the protein CASQHPSGTGKTEAFF.

This clone was counted only a few times. The chain recombines TRBV4-1 with TRBJ2-7; perhaps TRBD2 as D (5 bases). This CDR3 spans 15 amino acids. The ends were cut back, 1 base at V and 2 bases at J, with 12 bases in the middle. Germline values: CDR1 MGHRA, CDR2 YSYEKL. The CDR3: CASSQGADGTYEQYF. Written as DNA, the CDR3 is TGCGCCAGCAGCCAAGGAGCGGACGGGACCTACGAGCAGTACTTC.

The CDR3 nucleotides read TGTGCCAGCAGAGCAGCGGGAGGTACCTACGAGCAGTACTTC. It yields the protein CASRAAGGTYEQYF. The chain employs TRBV6-1 and TRBJ2-7; 9 nucleotides align to TRBD2. V trimming: 6 bases; J trimming: 2 bases; junction bases outside the gene matches: 5. Germline V CDR1 and CDR2: MNHNS, SASEGT. The CDR3 runs 14 residues.

This chain links TRBV20-1 with TRBJ2-7; D gene unclear. The CDR3 is made up of 10 amino acids. Trimming stripped 5 bases from V and 3 bases from J, with 5 bases between. Per the germline V gene, CDR1 is DFQATT and CDR2 is SNEGSKA (reference sequence). The CDR3 nucleotides are TGCAGTGCTGCGATCTACGAGCAGTACTTC. Translated, it gives CSAAIYEQYF.

The chain has TRBV5-6 and TRBJ2-7; D gene unclear. V was shortened by 0 bases and J by 6 bases, with 16 bases between the two germline ends. The CDR3 contains 15 residues. Germline V gene lookup returns CDR1 SGHDT and CDR2 YYEEEE. DNA of the CDR3: TGTGCCAGCAGCTTGGCCGGTCATGTGGGGTCCGAGCAGTACTTC. This sequence encodes CASSLAGHVGSEQYF.